These 21 T cell receptor beta chains share one sample of origin, sequenced in a study of cytomegalovirus exposure and HLA in healthy donors. Primers included in the PCR were 60 Vbeta and 13 Jbeta primers. Repertoires were generated with immunoSEQ multiplex PCR, while TCRdb's copy carries only in-frame clones and drops some. The sample has 69,000 or so clones, about 73% seen once. The sequencing input was PBMCs. The source is a woman in her fifties or sixties in good health and CMV-seropositive.

This clone occurred once. The CDR3 DNA follows: TGTGCCAGCAGCTTAGCGGGGGGTCCCACAGATACGCAGTATTTT. It specifies CASSLAGGPTDTQYF. The chain carries TRBV13 and TRBJ2-3, with 7 bases aligning to TRBD2. J gave up 2 bases and V 1 base, and 3 bases lay outside the gene matches. Germline values: CDR1 PRHDT, CDR2 FYEKMQ (reference sequence). The CDR3 spans 15 residues.

A note on this clone: The sample has other DNA sequences that encode this CDR3 too. CDR3 sequence: CASRDRVGETQYF. In DNA, the CDR3 is TGTGCCAGTAGGGACAGGGTCGGGGAGACCCAGTACTTC. The chain recombines TRBV6-6 with TRBJ2-7, with 9 bases identical to TRBD1. The J call is in doubt because the DNA end fits TRBJ2-5 better. The V gene's germline CDR1 is MNHNY and CDR2 SVGAGI (reference sequence). The CDR3 loop spans 13 amino acids.

The chain recombines TRBV29-1 with TRBJ1-3; TRBD1 is a possible D gene (6 bases). Deletions cut 0 bases from V and 0 bases from J, with 12 bases between. The germline V gene encodes CDR1 SQVTM and CDR2 ANQGSEA. This CDR3 has 16 residues. CDR3 sequence reads: CSVEDPRDNSGNTIYF. In nucleotides, the CDR3 is TGCAGCGTTGAAGATCCTCGGGACAACTCTGGAAACACCATATATTTT.

CDR3 in amino acids: CASSLYRVDSGANVLTF. The CDR3 DNA is TGTGCCAGCAGCTTGTACAGGGTGGACTCTGGGGCCAACGTCCTGACTTTC. The chain uses TRBV5-6 and TRBJ2-6, with D perhaps TRBD1 (6 bases). Per germline, CDR1 SGHDT and CDR2 YYEEEE. This CDR3 has 17 residues. Trimming stripped 1 base from V and 0 bases from J, with 11 bases between.

The gene calls are TRBV5-1 and TRBJ2-3, with 10 bases matching TRBD2. The CDR3 length is 16 residues. Germline CDR1 is SGHRS and CDR2 is YFSETQ. V was pared by 4 bases and J by 4 bases, with 9 bases of the junction left unmatched. DNA of the CDR3: TGCGCCAGCAGCCCTCCGGGACTAGCGACGTCAGATACGCAGTATTTT. Its protein product is CASSPPGLATSDTQYF.

This chain connects TRBV9 to TRBJ2-7, with D maybe TRBD1 (6 bases). V lost 0 bases, J lost 3 bases, and 16 bases lay in between. This CDR3 contains 16 residues. Germline V lookup: CDR1 SGDLS, CDR2 YYNGEE. The CDR3 loop is CASSVGSQTGYYEQYF. The DNA for the CDR3 is TGTGCCAGCAGCGTAGGATCCCAAACAGGGTACTACGAGCAGTACTTC.

This clone appeared a few times. The chain is built from TRBV29-1 and TRBJ2-3; a possible D gene is TRBD2 (5 bases). The CDR3 sequence is 14 residues long. Germline loops: CDR1 SQVTM, CDR2 ANQGSEA. Trimming stripped 2 bases from V and 1 base from J, with 10 bases between. CDR3 loop: CSVELRAGTDTQYF. The CDR3 region has the DNA TGCAGCGTTGAATTACGAGCGGGCACAGATACGCAGTATTTT.

The chain recombines TRBV2 with TRBJ1-1, with D uncertain. The germline V and J ends were trimmed by 8 bases and 3 bases, with 25 bases remaining between them. CDR3 length: 17 amino acids. Germline CDR1 reads SNHLY; CDR2 reads FYNNEI. CDR3 DNA: TGTGCCAGCTCGAAAACCGAGGCCTTTACTCTTGACACTGAAGCTTTCTTT. It translates to CASSKTEAFTLDTEAFF.

The CDR3 nucleotides read TGTGCCAGCAGTTTTGCCGGGACTTCCGAAGGTGAGCAGTTCTTC. Translated, it gives CASSFAGTSEGEQFF. The V call is TRBV5-8, the J call TRBJ2-1; tentative D call: TRBD2 (6 bases). Deletions cut 5 bases from V and 9 bases from J, with 21 bases between. Germline V gives CDR1 SGHTS, CDR2 YDEGEE. This CDR3 comprises 15 residues.

The gene calls are TRBV11-2 and TRBJ2-7; D is perhaps TRBD2 (5 bases). CDR3 length: 17 amino acids. Looked up from germline, CDR1 is SGHAT and CDR2 is FQNNGV. Trimming stripped 5 bases from V and 5 bases from J, with 25 bases between. CDR3 amino acids: CASSLGEVLQGFHEQYF. In nucleotides, the CDR3 is TGTGCCAGCAGCCTCGGGGAAGTTTTGCAAGGGTTCCACGAGCAGTACTTC.

This chain uses TRBV19 with TRBJ2-5; TRBD1 matches 8 bases. The CDR3 is 15 amino acids. With 5 bases clipped from V and 4 bases from J, the junction kept 9 bases outside the gene matches. CDR1 and CDR2 (germline): LNHDA, SQIVND (reference sequence). The CDR3 reads CASSSYRGEAETQYF. CDR3 nucleotide sequence: TGTGCCAGTAGTTCATACAGGGGGGAAGCAGAGACCCAGTACTTC.

This chain uses TRBV2 with TRBJ2-1, with D hard to call. The CDR3 runs 13 residues. V was cut by 3 bases and J by 5 bases, with 8 bases left in between. From germline, CDR1 is SNHLY and CDR2 FYNNEI. The CDR3 region has the DNA TGTGCCAGCAGTGATAAGCGTGACAATGAGCAGTTCTTC. Its translation is CASSDKRDNEQFF.

This clone was detected only a few times. J is TRBJ2-1 and V is TRBV6-4; D perhaps matches TRBD2 (6 bases). The CDR3 length is 15 residues. CDR1 is MRHNA, CDR2 SNTAGT, per germline. With 4 bases removed from V and 1 base from J, the gap between germline ends came to 11 bases. CDR3 nucleotide sequence: TGTGCCAGCAGTGGGGAGGCCGATTCCTACAATGAGCAGTTCTTC. Protein product: CASSGEADSYNEQFF.

This sequence joins TRBV7-2 and TRBJ2-1; possibly TRBD1 for D (6 bases). CDR3 length equals 15 residues. Germline V gene sequence: CDR1 SGHTA, CDR2 FQGNSA. Between the trimmed V and J ends, which lost 2 bases and 4 bases, there was a span of 12 bases. The CDR3 here is CASSLRDTRYNEQFF. CDR3 nucleotide sequence: TGTGCCAGCAGCTTACGGGACACCAGATACAATGAGCAGTTCTTC.

The chain is built from TRBV10-3 and TRBJ2-5; 9 bases match TRBD1. J gave up 5 bases and V 2 bases, and 6 bases lay outside the gene matches. The CDR3 loop spans 15 amino acids. Germline-derived CDR1 and CDR2 are ENHRY and SYGVKD. As DNA, the CDR3 is TGTGCCATCAGTGAGACGGACAGGGGTGCGGAGACCCAGTACTTC. Residues: CAISETDRGAETQYF.

The chain carries TRBV5-5 and TRBJ2-5; D uncertain. The DNA end is more similar to TRBJ2-7, so the J call may be wrong. This CDR3 region has 14 residues. Germline assignment: CDR1 SGHKS and CDR2 YYEKEE (reference sequence). The CDR3 sequence: CASSSSELSYEQYF. The CDR3 DNA is TGTGCCAGCAGCTCCTCGGAGCTCTCCTACGAGCAGTACTTC.

V usage is TRBV6-1 and J usage is TRBJ1-2; 8 bases match TRBD1. Trimming at V came to 9 bases and at J to 5 bases, leaving 8 bases not matched to a gene. The CDR3 has 13 amino acids. Germline V gene sequence: CDR1 MNHNS, CDR2 SASEGT. Here the CDR3 reads CASNLQGGYGYTF. DNA for the CDR3: TGTGCCAGTAATTTACAGGGGGGTTATGGCTACACCTTC.

The chain carries TRBV19 and TRBJ2-1; D possibly corresponds to TRBD1 (5 bases). Trimming pared 5 bases from V and 8 bases from J, leaving 19 bases between. CDR1 and CDR2 (germline): LNHDA, SQIVND (reference sequence). The CDR3 has 15 amino acids. DNA for the CDR3: TGTGCCAGTAGTCTCAGGGCCCCCACACACTATGAGCAGTTCTTC. This encodes CASSLRAPTHYEQFF.

The chain uses TRBV13 and TRBJ2-6; a weak D match, TRBD2 (5 bases). Trimming cost V 2 bases and J 4 bases, with 9 bases left between them. CDR3 length equals 15 residues. From germline, CDR1 is PRHDT and CDR2 FYEKMQ (reference sequence). For the CDR3, the DNA is TGTGCCAGCAGCTTACGAGGGCTGGGGGCCAACGTCCTGACTTTC. It codes for CASSLRGLGANVLTF.

The chain recombines TRBV5-5 with TRBJ1-6, with D unresolved. Between the trimmed V and J ends, which lost 0 bases and 6 bases, there was a span of 10 bases. This CDR3 contains 15 residues. CDR1 and CDR2 (germline): SGHKS, YYEKEE (reference sequence). This CDR3 is CASSLVVDRNSPLHF. CDR3 bases: TGTGCCAGCAGCTTGGTGGTAGATCGTAATTCACCCCTCCACTTT.

The table lists this clone with a count of one. The rearrangement links TRBV6-5 to TRBJ1-2, with a possible D match to TRBD1 (5 bases). Trimming removed 0 bases from V and 8 bases from J, with 10 bases in between. This CDR3 has 13 residues. Germline CDR1 reads MNHEY; CDR2 reads SVGAGI. In nucleotides, the CDR3 is TGTGCCAGCAGTTACTCGAACAGGCTCGGCTACACCTTC. This translates into CASSYSNRLGYTF.